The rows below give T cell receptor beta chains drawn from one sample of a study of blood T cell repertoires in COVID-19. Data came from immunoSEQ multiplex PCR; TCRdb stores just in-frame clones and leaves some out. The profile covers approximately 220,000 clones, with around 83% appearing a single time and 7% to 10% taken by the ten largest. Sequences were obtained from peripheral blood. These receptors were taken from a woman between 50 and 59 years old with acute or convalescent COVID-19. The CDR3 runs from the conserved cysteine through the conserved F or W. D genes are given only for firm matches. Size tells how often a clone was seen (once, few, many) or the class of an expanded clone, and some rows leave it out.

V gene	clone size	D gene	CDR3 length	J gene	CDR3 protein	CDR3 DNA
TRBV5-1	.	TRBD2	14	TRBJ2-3	CASSFGRGGDTQYF	TGCGCCAGCAGCTTCGGGAGGGGTGGAGATACGCAGTATTTT
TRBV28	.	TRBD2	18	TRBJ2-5	CASSPGGLAGGKTETQYF	TGTGCCAGCAGTCCAGGGGGACTAGCGGGAGGGAAGACAGAGACCCAGTACTTC
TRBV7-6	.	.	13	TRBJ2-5	CASSSSDGGTQYF	TGTGCCAGCAGCTCGTCGGACGGGGGGACCCAGTACTTC
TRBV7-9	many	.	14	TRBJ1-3	CASSLDEERNTIYF	TGTGCCAGCAGCTTAGATGAGGAAAGAAACACCATATATTTT
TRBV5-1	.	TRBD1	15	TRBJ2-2	CASSLGTGNTGELFF	TGCGCCAGCAGCTTGGGGACAGGGAACACCGGGGAGCTGTTTTTT
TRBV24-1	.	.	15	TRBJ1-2	CATSDSGLRDGGYTF	TGTGCCACCAGTGATTCTGGACTAAGGGATGGTGGCTACACCTTC
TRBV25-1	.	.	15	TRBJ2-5	CASSETGGPGETQYF	TGTGCCAGCAGTGAAACAGGAGGGCCTGGGGAGACCCAGTACTTC
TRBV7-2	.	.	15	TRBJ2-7	CASSLASSSSYEQYF	TGTGCCAGCAGCTTAGCCTCCTCCAGCTCCTACGAGCAGTACTTC
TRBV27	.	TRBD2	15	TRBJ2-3	CASSSSGIGTDTQYF	TGTGCCAGCAGTTCTAGCGGGATAGGCACAGATACGCAGTATTTT
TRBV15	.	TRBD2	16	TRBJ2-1	CATSREYSGRGNEQFF	TGTGCCACCAGCAGAGAGTATAGCGGGAGAGGGAATGAGCAGTTCTTC
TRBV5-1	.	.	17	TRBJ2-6	CASSWGHESSGANVLTF	TGCGCCAGCAGCTGGGGACACGAGAGCTCTGGGGCCAACGTCCTGACTTTC
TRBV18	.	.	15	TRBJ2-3	CASSRGQGGTDTQYF	TGTGCCAGTTCCCGCGGACAGGGAGGGACAGATACGCAGTATTTT
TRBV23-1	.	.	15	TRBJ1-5	CASSTGRDSNQPQHF	TGCGCCAGCAGCACAGGGAGGGATAGCAATCAGCCCCAGCATTTT
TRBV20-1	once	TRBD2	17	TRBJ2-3	CSASSRTSGPEWGTQYF	TGCAGTGCTAGTAGTCGGACTAGCGGCCCAGAATGGGGCACGCAGTATTTT
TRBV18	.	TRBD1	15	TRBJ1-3	CASSPPSGGRNTIYF	TGTGCCAGCTCACCACCGTCAGGGGGCCGAAACACCATATATTTT
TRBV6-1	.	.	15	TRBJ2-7	CASSEAVDSPYEQYF	TGTGCCAGCAGTGAAGCGGTAGATTCCCCCTACGAGCAGTACTTC
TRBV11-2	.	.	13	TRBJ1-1	CASRSTTGTEAFF	TGTGCCAGCCGCTCGACCACGGGAACTGAAGCTTTCTTT
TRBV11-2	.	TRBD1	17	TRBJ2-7	CASSRRINLQGTYEQYF	TGTGCCAGCAGCCGAAGAATAAATTTACAGGGGACCTACGAGCAGTACTTC
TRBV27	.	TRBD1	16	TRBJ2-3	CASSLSGQGRTDTQYF	TGTGCCAGCAGTTTAAGCGGACAGGGGAGAACAGATACGCAGTATTTT
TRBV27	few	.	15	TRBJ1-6	CASSIGPGLNSPLHF	TGTGCCAGCAGTATCGGACCGGGACTTAATTCACCCCTCCACTTT
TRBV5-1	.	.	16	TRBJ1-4	CASSPGRGITNEKLFF	TGCGCCAGCAGCCCAGGAAGGGGGATAACTAATGAAAAACTGTTTTTT
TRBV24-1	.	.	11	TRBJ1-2	CATSGPYGYTF	TGTGCCACCTCAGGCCCCTATGGCTACACCTTC
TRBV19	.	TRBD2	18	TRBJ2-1	CASSIGLAGGPPYNEQFF	TGTGCCAGTAGTATCGGACTAGCGGGAGGGCCGCCCTACAATGAGCAGTTCTTC
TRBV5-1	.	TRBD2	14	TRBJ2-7	CASSLRAGGYEQYF	TGCGCCAGCAGCTTGCGTGCGGGGGGCTACGAGCAGTACTTC
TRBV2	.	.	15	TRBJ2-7	CASNPTVGRRDEQYF	TGTGCCAGCAACCCAACCGTCGGAAGGAGGGACGAGCAGTACTTC
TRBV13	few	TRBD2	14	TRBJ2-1	CASSSRTSGNEQFF	TGTGCCAGCAGCTCCCGGACTAGCGGCAATGAGCAGTTCTTC
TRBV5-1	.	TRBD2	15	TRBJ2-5	CASSPGTSGRETQYF	TGCGCCAGCAGCCCTGGGACTAGCGGGAGGGAGACCCAGTACTTC
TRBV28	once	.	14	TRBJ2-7	CASNNGDLIHEQYF	TGTGCCAGCAACAACGGGGACTTGATCCACGAGCAGTACTTC
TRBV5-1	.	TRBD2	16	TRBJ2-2	CASSLQAGDGTGELFF	TGCGCCAGCAGCTTGCAGGCGGGAGACGGCACCGGGGAGCTGTTTTTT
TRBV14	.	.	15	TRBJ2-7	CASSRQGNRAYEQYF	TGTGCCAGCAGCCGCCAAGGCAACAGAGCCTACGAGCAGTACTTC
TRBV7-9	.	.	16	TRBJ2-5	CASSFIIGGSQETQYF	TGTGCCAGCAGCTTCATTATCGGAGGGAGCCAAGAGACCCAGTACTTC
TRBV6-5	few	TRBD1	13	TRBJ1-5	CASSLTGEGPQHF	TGTGCCAGCAGTCTAACAGGGGAAGGGCCCCAGCATTTT
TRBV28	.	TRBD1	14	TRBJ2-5	CASSRGPRGETQYF	TGTGCCAGCAGCCGAGGTCCCAGGGGGGAGACCCAGTACTTC
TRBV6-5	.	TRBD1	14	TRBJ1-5	CASTGTAMNQPQHF	TGTGCCAGCACCGGGACAGCGATGAATCAGCCCCAGCATTTT
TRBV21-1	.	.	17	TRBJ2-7	CASSKGQVRQGSHEQYF	TGTGCCAGCAGCAAAGGTCAGGTGCGGCAGGGTAGCCACGAGCAGTACTTC
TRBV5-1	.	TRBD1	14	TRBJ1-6	CASSLGTGDSPLHF	TGCGCCAGCAGCCTGGGGACAGGAGATTCACCCCTCCACTTT
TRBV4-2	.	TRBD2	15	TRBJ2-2	CASSQLGEGFGELFF	TGTGCCAGCAGCCAATTGGGGGAGGGGTTCGGGGAGCTGTTTTTT
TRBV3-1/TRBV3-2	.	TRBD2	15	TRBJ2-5	CASSQDQGGRETQYF	TGTGCCAGCAGCCAAGATCAGGGAGGGCGGGAGACCCAGTACTTC
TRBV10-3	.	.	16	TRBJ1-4	CAISESFKGVGEKLFF	TGTGCCATCAGTGAGTCGTTCAAAGGAGTCGGTGAAAAACTGTTTTTT
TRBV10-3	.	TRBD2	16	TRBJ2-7	CAISDTSGGVGYEQYF	TGTGCCATCAGTGACACTAGCGGGGGAGTGGGCTACGAGCAGTACTTC
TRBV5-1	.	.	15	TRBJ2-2	CASSPGPLNTGELFF	TGCGCCAGCAGCCCCGGTCCCTTGAACACCGGGGAGCTGTTTTTT
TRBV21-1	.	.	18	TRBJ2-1	CASSKMNSGRCSYNEQFF	TGTGCCAGCAGCAAAATGAATAGCGGGAGGTGCTCCTACAATGAGCAGTTCTTC
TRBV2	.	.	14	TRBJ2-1	CASKRAKGRNEQFF	TGTGCCAGCAAGAGGGCTAAGGGGAGGAATGAGCAGTTCTTC
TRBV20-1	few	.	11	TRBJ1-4	CSANRNEKLFF	TGCAGTGCTAACAGGAATGAAAAACTGTTTTTT
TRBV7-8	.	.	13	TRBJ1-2	CASSSGASYGYTF	TGTGCCAGCAGCTCAGGGGCTTCCTATGGCTACACCTTC
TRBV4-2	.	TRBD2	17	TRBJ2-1	CASSPGLAGGSSHEQFF	TGTGCCAGCAGCCCCGGACTAGCGGGAGGGTCCTCCCATGAGCAGTTCTTC
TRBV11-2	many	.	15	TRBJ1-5	CASSLDYGGNQPQHF	TGTGCCAGCAGCTTAGATTACGGGGGAAATCAGCCCCAGCATTTT
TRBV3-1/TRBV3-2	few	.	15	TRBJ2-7	CASSQGSRFLNEQYF	TGTGCCAGCAGCCAAGGCTCTAGGTTTCTGAACGAGCAGTACTTC
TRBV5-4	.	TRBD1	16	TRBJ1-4	CASSRQGAATNEKLFF	TGTGCCAGCAGCCGACAGGGGGCAGCAACTAATGAAAAACTGTTTTTT
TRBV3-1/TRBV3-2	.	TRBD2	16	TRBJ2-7	CASSQESSGITYEQYF	TGTGCCAGCAGCCAAGAATCCAGCGGGATTACCTACGAGCAGTACTTC
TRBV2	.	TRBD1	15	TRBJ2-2	CASTSDRGRVGELFF	TGTGCCAGCACCTCGGACAGGGGGCGGGTCGGGGAGCTGTTTTTT
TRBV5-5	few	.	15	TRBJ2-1	CASSLRTDSGNEQFF	TGTGCCAGCAGTTTAAGGACGGATTCGGGGAATGAGCAGTTCTTC
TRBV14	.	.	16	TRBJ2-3	CASSSIRGISTDTQYF	TGTGCCAGCAGCTCCATTAGGGGGATTAGCACAGATACGCAGTATTTT
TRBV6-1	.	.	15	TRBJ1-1	CASSEGAGYGTEAFF	TGTGCCAGCAGTGAAGGGGCGGGTTATGGCACTGAAGCTTTCTTT